This T cell receptor (beta chain) originates from a study of response to subunit inactivated influenza vaccine. Broader study findings: Few additional T cells are recruited per seasonal influenza vaccination, authors suggested.

As regards this clonotype: No antigen is known for it.

This CDR3 is built from 11 residues. Germline CDR1 DFQATT, CDR2 SNEGSKA (reference sequence). Trimming took 2 bases from V and 7 from J, leaving 8 bases between them. TCRdb reanalysed the RT-PCR reads using MiXCR and keeps one entry per CDR3 protein. Found here are roughly 700,000 distinct CDR3 sequences, approximately 15% of them singletons; the top ten hold 6.5% to 8.5%. This sample comprised PBMCs from blood, obtained 14 to 15 days before vaccination. The sequence came from a middle-aged man who received an inactivated influenza vaccine. The gene calls are TRBV20-1 and TRBJ1-1; D is uncertain. DNA for the CDR3: TGCAGTGCTAGATACGCGGGTGAAGCTTTCTTT. Protein sequence: CSARYAGEAFF.